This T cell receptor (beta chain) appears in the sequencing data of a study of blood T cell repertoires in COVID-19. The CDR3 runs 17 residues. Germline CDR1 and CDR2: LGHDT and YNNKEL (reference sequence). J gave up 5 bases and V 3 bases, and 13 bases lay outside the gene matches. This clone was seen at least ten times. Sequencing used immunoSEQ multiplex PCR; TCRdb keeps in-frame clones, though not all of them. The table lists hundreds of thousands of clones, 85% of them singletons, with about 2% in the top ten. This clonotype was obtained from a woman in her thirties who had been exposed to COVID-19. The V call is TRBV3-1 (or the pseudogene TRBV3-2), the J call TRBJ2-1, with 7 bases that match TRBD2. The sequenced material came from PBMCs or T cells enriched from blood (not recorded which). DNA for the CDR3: TGTGCCAGCAGCCATAGAGGGACTACCCTTATTGACAATGAGCAGTTCTTC. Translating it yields CASSHRGTTLIDNEQFF.